The present TCR beta chain was sequenced within a study of radiotherapy plus CTLA-4 blockade in lung cancer. In the study overall: Objective responses arose in over 15% of patients, and 31% experienced disease control. Study-level findings and limits: Blood saw expansion of tumor-derived TCR clones after radiotherapy plus ipilimumab. Best predicting response, reportedly, were early blood T cell clone dynamics, with interferon-beta.

CTLA-4 blockade using ipilimumab, together with focal radiation, was received by patients with chemo-refractory metastatic non-small-cell lung cancer. The protocol was immunoSEQ multiplex PCR, while the TCRdb copy is restricted to in-frame clones and leaves out a portion. The table records about 59,000 clones, about 70% of them present only once. This clone was seen more than once but under ten times. As yet, its antigen is unknown. Germline V lookup: CDR1 MGHRA, CDR2 YSYEKL. V lost 0 bases and J 6 bases, leaving 6 bases between the germline ends. The CDR3 runs 13 residues. This sequence joins TRBV4-1 and TRBJ2-1; D remains ambiguous. Sequenced here: peripheral blood, sampled from a patient treated with radiotherapy plus ipilimumab. The clonotype originates from a human donor with non-small cell lung cancer whose response to radiotherapy plus ipilimumab could not be evaluated. The CDR3 region is CASSQDYSNEQFF. CDR3 nucleotide sequence: TGCGCCAGCAGCCAAGATTATTCCAATGAGCAGTTCTTC.